This record concerns one T cell receptor (beta chain) sequence. The antigen is not known. This sample includes further DNA sequences coding for the same CDR3. The sample originates from a study of shared clonotypes between healthy human individuals. Findings and limits, study-wide: Sorted-subset samples were not fully sequenced, rarefaction indicated.

The V and J ends lost 6 bases and 1 base respectively, with 7 bases between them. Germline V gene data show CDR1 as SQVTM and CDR2 as ANQGSEA. The CDR3 spans 11 residues. The table came from immunoSEQ multiplex PCR; TCRdb's copy has only in-frame clones and leaves some out. Among some 2,400,000 clones listed, more than 90% were seen once. The study drew its donors from healthy HIV-negative adults without recent acute infections or vaccinations. The investigators split CD4+ cells into a CD45RA+ naive subset and a CD45RA-negative memory subset. This clonotype was sampled from a man younger than 30 in good health. The sequenced sample consisted of naive CD4+ T cells sorted from blood. Subset of the sample: CD45RA+ positively selected. J is TRBJ2-7 and V is TRBV29-1; D unresolved. CDR3 in amino acids: CSVELSYEQYF. Here the CDR3 DNA reads TGCAGCGTAGAGCTTTCCTACGAGCAGTACTTC.